This TCR beta chain is from a study of blood T cell repertoires in COVID-19. Study-level information: Both acute and convalescent COVID-19 samples were obtained from the United States, Italy and Spain. PBMCs, B-cell-depleted T cells, or T cells provided the cDNA or gDNA that made up the material.

Symptom resolution, clearance, or two negative PCRs marked donors in Cohort 3 as recovered. Original processing methods: Amplification of reference gene primers was used by the study to estimate nucleated cell counts. Here immunoSEQ multiplex PCR was the method, and the copy in TCRdb shows in-frame clones only, minus some. That table supplies the V and J calls and clone size; D and trimming were determined from the DNA. Of over 250,000 clones listed, roughly 90% are singletons. Per the germline V gene, CDR1 is MGHRA and CDR2 is YSYEKL. V lost 4 bases and J lost 4, with 7 bases in between. The CDR3 extends over 13 amino acids.

The TCR was taken from a woman aged 60-70 years who had recovered from COVID-19. The rearrangement joins TRBV4-1 to TRBJ1-4; no clear D. Sequenced: PBMCs or T cells enriched from blood (not recorded which). The CDR3 sequence is CASSPVDNEKLFF. The CDR3 DNA follows: TGCGCCAGCAGCCCGGTAGATAATGAAAAACTGTTTTTT.